This T cell receptor (beta chain) was profiled in a study of cytomegalovirus exposure and HLA in healthy donors. Overall study results and limits: Researchers reported in a later analysis that common viral pathogens appeared linked to several top clusters. Most subjects had HLA-A and HLA-B alleles reportedly predicted accurately by TCR beta sequences.

The PCR made use of 60 Vbeta and 13 Jbeta primers. Source study methods: Among the unique TCR beta chains that a later analysis counted, 70 million to 85 million in all, 10 million to 14 million were shared. Assay used: immunoSEQ multiplex PCR; TCRdb lists only in-frame clones, some missing. V, J and clone size reflect that table, while D and trimming were determined from the DNA. The sample consists of around 140,000 clones, around 65% of them appearing once. This clone was counted a single time. Its cognate antigen is unknown. The germline V and J ends were trimmed by 0 bases and 5 bases, with 5 bases remaining between them. This CDR3 has 12 amino acids. The germline V gene has CDR1 SGHNT and CDR2 YYREEE (reference sequence).

The clonotype comes from a woman between 55 and 75 years old in good health and CMV-seronegative. The rearrangement uses TRBV5-4 and TRBJ2-5; D is undetermined. Sequenced input: PBMCs. Here the CDR3 reads CASSLEAETQYF. The CDR3 region has the DNA TGTGCCAGCAGCTTGGAAGCGGAGACCCAGTACTTC.